The clone carrying this TCR beta chain came up a few times. Antigen unknown. The 5'RACE method, run with constant-segment primers, produced TCR alpha and TCR beta cDNA libraries (carrying sample barcodes and UMIs). In TCRdb, the 5' RACE reads were re-called with MiXCR into one record per CDR3 protein. The table lists approximately 210,000 distinct CDR3 sequences, about a sixth of them singletons. This sample was included in a study of T-cell memory formation after mild COVID-19. At the level of the study: The two donors had largely donor-specific TCR clusters. The study, taken as a whole, reports: Day 15 to 85 contractors were CD4/CD8 balanced; later expanders leaned CD4+. Several responding clones turned up in pre-infection memory, indicating that cross-reactive memory may have taken part.

The CDR3 has 14 amino acids. V dropped 2 bases and J dropped 6 bases, with 13 bases sitting between them. The germline V gene encodes CDR1 KGHSH and CDR2 LQKENI. This TCR derives from an adult woman who had mild COVID-19 (a few samples of this study predate the infection). Cell type and time point are not known. The chain employs TRBV18 and TRBJ1-1; the D is unclear. Sequencing was performed on PBMCs or a T cell subset sorted from them (not recorded which). The CDR3 bases are TGTGCCAGCTCACCATCTTTGGGGAGCTCTGAAGCTTTCTTT. Translating it yields CASSPSLGSSEAFF.